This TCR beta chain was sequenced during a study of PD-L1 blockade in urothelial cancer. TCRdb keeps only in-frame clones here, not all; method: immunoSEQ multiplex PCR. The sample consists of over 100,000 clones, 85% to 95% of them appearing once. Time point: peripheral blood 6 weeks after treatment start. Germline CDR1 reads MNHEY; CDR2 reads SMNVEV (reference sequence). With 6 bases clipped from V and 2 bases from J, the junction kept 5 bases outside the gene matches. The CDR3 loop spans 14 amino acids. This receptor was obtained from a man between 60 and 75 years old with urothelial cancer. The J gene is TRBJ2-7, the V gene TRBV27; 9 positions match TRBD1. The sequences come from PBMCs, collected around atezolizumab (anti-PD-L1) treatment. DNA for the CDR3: TGTGCCAGCAGAACTGGGACAGGGCCCTACGAGCAGTACTTC. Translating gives CASRTGTGPYEQYF.